This record looks at one T cell receptor (beta chain) sequence and its context. Grouping used clinical history reported by participants in a survey and questionnaire. Authors' data handling: Amplification of reference gene primers was used by the study to estimate nucleated cell counts. The assay was immunoSEQ multiplex PCR, and TCRdb's table has in-frame clones only and misses some. The V and J calls and clone size are taken from that table; D and trimming were inferred from the DNA. The table lists roughly 420,000 clones, over 75% of them singletons. The sample originates from a study of blood T cell repertoires in COVID-19. At the level of the study: Samples of COVID-19 (acute and convalescent) were obtained from the United States, Italy and Spain. PBMCs, B-cell-depleted T cells, or T cells were the source of the cDNA or gDNA that made up the material.

The CDR3 contains 16 residues. V was shortened by 2 bases and J by 2 bases, with 14 bases between the two germline ends. CDR1 KGHSH and CDR2 LQKENI come from the germline V gene. This TCR was recovered from a woman in her twenties or thirties with acute COVID-19. J is TRBJ2-3 and V is TRBV18; the D gene is possibly TRBD2 (6 bases). Sequenced sample: PBMCs or T cells enriched from blood (not recorded which). The DNA of the CDR3 is TGTGCCAGCTCACCAGTCGTCCGGGGGACCACAGATACGCAGTATTTT. Its translation is CASSPVVRGTTDTQYF.